This T cell receptor beta chain was profiled in a study of cytomegalovirus exposure and HLA in healthy donors. Primers for the PCR totalled 60 Vbeta and 13 Jbeta. Method: immunoSEQ multiplex PCR; TCRdb's copy keeps in-frame clones and lacks some. The specimen's table records approximately 180,000 clones. Trimming cost V 0 bases and J 4 bases; bases outside gene matches: 7. The germline V gene encodes CDR1 MNHEY and CDR2 SVGAGI. The CDR3 totals 16 residues. A word on this clone: The antigen is undetermined.

Whole-study results and caveats: Productive status was seen about 87% or about 30% of the time for most TCR beta V segments in an earlier analysis.

The sequence was collected from a man aged 25 to 45 in good health and CMV-seronegative. The rearrangement uses TRBV6-5 and TRBJ2-5, with 8 nucleotides matching TRBD1. Specimen: PBMCs. The CDR3 sequence: CASSYSAGGEGETQYF. As DNA, the CDR3 is TGTGCCAGCAGTTACTCGGCAGGGGGCGAGGGAGAGACCCAGTACTTC.